This T cell receptor (beta chain) was identified in a study of T cells and Merkel cell carcinoma outcomes. Whole-study results and caveats: In Merkel cell carcinoma, repertoire and T-cell density reportedly predicted outcomes.

On this clone: Its specificity is not known.

Clones were read by immunoSEQ multiplex PCR, and TCRdb kept only the in-frame ones, dropping some. This table holds more than 12,000 clones, roughly 92% found once. The germline V gene encodes CDR1 SQVTM and CDR2 ANQGSEA. The CDR3 length is 15 residues. The V gene lost 1 base and the J gene lost 5 bases, with 16 bases spanning the gap. This sequence originates from a human donor with Merkel cell carcinoma. This chain uses TRBV29-1 with TRBJ2-3; possibly TRBD2 for D (6 bases). The sample consisted of tumor tissue from Merkel cell carcinoma. CDR3 in amino acids: CSVEAPGLPRDTQYF. The CDR3 bases are TGCAGCGTTGAAGCCCCTGGACTACCTCGAGATACGCAGTATTTT.